Listed below are T cell receptor beta chains from one sample, sequenced in a study of cytotoxic CD8 clonotypes in ibrutinib-treated CLL. The protocol was immunoSEQ multiplex PCR, while the TCRdb copy is restricted to in-frame clones and leaves out a portion. Among tens of thousands of clones listed, more than 75% were seen once. Sequences were derived from PBMCs, sampled after 12 months of ibrutinib treatment. These TCRs come from a human donor with chronic lymphocytic leukemia. The CDR3 runs from the conserved cysteine through the conserved F or W. D genes are given only for firm matches. Some rows have no size entry. The others give once, few or many, or a class for an expanded clone.

cdr3_aa: CASSLVGQNQETQYF
cdr3_nt: TGCGCCAGCAGCTTGGTGGGACAAAACCAAGAGACCCAGTACTTC
j_call: TRBJ2-5
d_call: .
clone_size: .
v_call: TRBV5-1

cdr3_aa: CASSQDLDRGTEAFF
cdr3_nt: TGCGCCAGCAGCCAAGATTTGGACAGGGGCACTGAAGCTTTCTTT
j_call: TRBJ1-1
d_call: TRBD1
clone_size: .
v_call: TRBV4-3

cdr3_aa: CASSLAGHQETQYF
cdr3_nt: TGTGCCAGCAGCTTAGCGGGGCATCAAGAGACCCAGTACTTC
j_call: TRBJ2-5
d_call: .
clone_size: once
v_call: TRBV7-9

cdr3_aa: CATSRAGSLAGELFF
cdr3_nt: TGTGCCACCAGCAGAGCCGGATCCTTAGCCGGGGAGCTGTTTTTT
j_call: TRBJ2-2
d_call: .
clone_size: many
v_call: TRBV15

cdr3_aa: CASSVGSGPDTQYF
cdr3_nt: TGTGCCAGCAGCGTTGGGTCAGGGCCAGATACGCAGTATTTT
j_call: TRBJ2-3
d_call: .
clone_size: .
v_call: TRBV9

cdr3_aa: CAWTPTTAVDTIYF
cdr3_nt: TGTGCCTGGACCCCGACCACCGCGGTGGACACCATATATTTT
j_call: TRBJ1-3
d_call: .
clone_size: .
v_call: TRBV30

cdr3_aa: CASNPYSGTNEKLFF
cdr3_nt: TGTGCCAGTAACCCCTACTCCGGGACTAATGAAAAACTGTTTTTT
j_call: TRBJ1-4
d_call: .
clone_size: .
v_call: TRBV19

cdr3_aa: CASSLVPGDHHEQYF
cdr3_nt: TGTGCCAGCAGCTTAGTGCCAGGGGATCACCACGAGCAGTACTTC
j_call: TRBJ2-7
d_call: .
clone_size: .
v_call: TRBV7-2

cdr3_aa: CASSPTFTWDEQFF
cdr3_nt: TGTGCCAGCAGTCCGACTTTCACCTGGGATGAGCAGTTCTTC
j_call: TRBJ2-1
d_call: .
clone_size: .
v_call: TRBV6-5

cdr3_aa: CASNPRTYEQYF
cdr3_nt: TGTGCCAGCAATCCCCGGACCTACGAGCAGTACTTC
j_call: TRBJ2-7
d_call: .
clone_size: once
v_call: TRBV28

cdr3_aa: CASSQGGQYNYGYTF
cdr3_nt: TGTGCCAGCAGCCAAGGGGGACAGTATAACTATGGCTACACCTTC
j_call: TRBJ1-2
d_call: TRBD1
clone_size: .
v_call: TRBV4-2

cdr3_aa: CASSLWPGDGNTIYF
cdr3_nt: TGCGCCAGCAGCTTGTGGCCAGGGGACGGAAACACCATATATTTT
j_call: TRBJ1-3
d_call: .
clone_size: .
v_call: TRBV5-1

cdr3_aa: CASSPPGHNEKLFF
cdr3_nt: TGTGCCAGCAGCCCGCCAGGGCATAATGAAAAACTGTTTTTT
j_call: TRBJ1-4
d_call: .
clone_size: .
v_call: TRBV7-9

cdr3_aa: CASSLGFAGEGYIQYF
cdr3_nt: TGTGCCAGCAGCTTAGGGTTTGCGGGAGAAGGGTACATTCAGTACTTC
j_call: TRBJ2-4
d_call: TRBD2
clone_size: .
v_call: TRBV7-2

cdr3_aa: CASTILAHPPYEQYF
cdr3_nt: TGTGCCAGCACCATACTAGCTCACCCCCCCTACGAGCAGTACTTC
j_call: TRBJ2-7
d_call: .
clone_size: .
v_call: TRBV28

cdr3_aa: CASSLFVGTGGYTF
cdr3_nt: TGTGCCAGCAGTTTATTTGTGGGGACGGGAGGCTACACCTTC
j_call: TRBJ1-2
d_call: .
clone_size: .
v_call: TRBV28

cdr3_aa: CASSFIGTLDFEQYF
cdr3_nt: TGTGCCAGCAGTTTTATCGGGACCCTGGATTTCGAGCAGTACTTC
j_call: TRBJ2-7
d_call: .
clone_size: .
v_call: TRBV28

cdr3_aa: CATSRGGSNEKLFF
cdr3_nt: TGTGCCACCAGCAGAGGTGGGTCTAATGAAAAACTGTTTTTT
j_call: TRBJ1-4
d_call: .
clone_size: once
v_call: TRBV15

cdr3_aa: CASRQAGAANEQFF
cdr3_nt: TGTGCCAGCAGGCAAGCCGGGGCAGCTAATGAGCAGTTCTTC
j_call: TRBJ2-1
d_call: .
clone_size: .
v_call: TRBV7-9

cdr3_aa: CASTSGLNTDTQYF
cdr3_nt: TGCGCCAGCACTAGCGGCCTAAACACAGATACGCAGTATTTT
j_call: TRBJ2-3
d_call: TRBD2
clone_size: few
v_call: TRBV10-2

cdr3_aa: CASSHFGGTGGMVTEAFF
cdr3_nt: TGTGCCAGCAGCCATTTTGGGGGGACAGGGGGCATGGTAACTGAAGCTTTCTTT
j_call: TRBJ1-1
d_call: TRBD1
clone_size: .
v_call: TRBV5-8

cdr3_aa: CASSPRTSGSWDTQYF
cdr3_nt: TGTGCCAGCAGCCCCCGGACTAGCGGGAGTTGGGATACGCAGTATTTT
j_call: TRBJ2-3
d_call: TRBD2
clone_size: .
v_call: TRBV7-6

cdr3_aa: CSVERVGGETQYF
cdr3_nt: TGCAGCGTTGAACGGGTCGGTGGGGAGACCCAGTACTTC
j_call: TRBJ2-5
d_call: .
clone_size: .
v_call: TRBV29-1

cdr3_aa: CASSPSGLSTDTQYF
cdr3_nt: TGTGCCAGCAGCCCATCCGGACTATCCACAGATACGCAGTATTTT
j_call: TRBJ2-3
d_call: .
clone_size: .
v_call: TRBV7-3

cdr3_aa: CASSIGPNNYEQYF
cdr3_nt: TGTGCCAGTAGTATAGGGCCCAACAACTACGAGCAGTACTTC
j_call: TRBJ2-7
d_call: .
clone_size: few
v_call: TRBV19

cdr3_aa: CASSPRDRDNEQFF
cdr3_nt: TGTGCCAGCAGCCCACGGGACAGAGACAATGAGCAGTTCTTC
j_call: TRBJ2-1
d_call: TRBD1
clone_size: .
v_call: TRBV6-5

cdr3_aa: CASSSGSPLHF
cdr3_nt: TGTGCCAGCAGCTCGGGGTCACCCCTCCACTTT
j_call: TRBJ1-6
d_call: .
clone_size: few
v_call: TRBV7-9

cdr3_aa: CASSPTGTGTEAFF
cdr3_nt: TGTGCCAGCAGCCCGACAGGCACGGGGACTGAAGCTTTCTTT
j_call: TRBJ1-1
d_call: .
clone_size: .
v_call: TRBV7-9

cdr3_aa: CASSVDLGGPGYTF
cdr3_nt: TGTGCCAGCAGCGTAGATCTGGGGGGGCCTGGCTACACCTTC
j_call: TRBJ1-2
d_call: .
clone_size: .
v_call: TRBV9

cdr3_aa: CASRGGLTPSTGELFF
cdr3_nt: TGTGCCAGTAGGGGGGGACTAACCCCCAGCACCGGGGAGCTGTTTTTT
j_call: TRBJ2-2
d_call: TRBD2
clone_size: .
v_call: TRBV19

cdr3_aa: CSIRDGQETQYF
cdr3_nt: TGCAGCATCCGGGACGGGCAAGAGACCCAGTACTTC
j_call: TRBJ2-5
d_call: .
clone_size: .
v_call: TRBV29-1

cdr3_aa: CASSIEGVGGELFF
cdr3_nt: TGTGCCAGTAGTATCGAGGGGGTCGGCGGGGAGCTGTTTTTT
j_call: TRBJ2-2
d_call: .
clone_size: once
v_call: TRBV19

cdr3_aa: CASSPGLAGWETQYF
cdr3_nt: TGTGCCAGCAGCCCAGGGTTAGCGGGATGGGAGACCCAGTACTTC
j_call: TRBJ2-5
d_call: TRBD2
clone_size: .
v_call: TRBV7-7

cdr3_aa: CASSLGSYNEQFF
cdr3_nt: TGCGCCAGCAGCTTAGGGTCCTACAATGAGCAGTTCTTC
j_call: TRBJ2-1
d_call: .
clone_size: .
v_call: TRBV5-1

cdr3_aa: CASRGGELFF
cdr3_nt: TGCGCCAGCAGGGGCGGGGAGCTGTTTTTT
j_call: TRBJ2-2
d_call: .
clone_size: .
v_call: TRBV5-1

cdr3_aa: CASSPRGTNTGELFF
cdr3_nt: TGTGCCAGCAGCCCCCGGGGGACTAACACCGGGGAGCTGTTTTTT
j_call: TRBJ2-2
d_call: .
clone_size: once
v_call: TRBV7-2

cdr3_aa: CASSPYRQGGGSYNEQFF
cdr3_nt: TGTGCCAGCTCACCATATCGCCAGGGCGGTGGCTCCTACAATGAGCAGTTCTTC
j_call: TRBJ2-1
d_call: .
clone_size: .
v_call: TRBV18

cdr3_aa: CASSPGEGQAPRGEQYF
cdr3_nt: TGTGCCAGCAGCCCGGGGGAGGGACAGGCCCCCCGGGGCGAGCAGTACTTC
j_call: TRBJ2-7
d_call: .
clone_size: .
v_call: TRBV13

cdr3_aa: CASSPVPWGEETQYF
cdr3_nt: TGTGCCAGCAGCCCCGTCCCCTGGGGGGAAGAGACCCAGTACTTC
j_call: TRBJ2-5
d_call: .
clone_size: .
v_call: TRBV5-4

cdr3_aa: CATRGPSGRPDTQYF
cdr3_nt: TGTGCCACGCGCGGGCCCAGCGGGAGGCCAGATACGCAGTATTTT
j_call: TRBJ2-3
d_call: TRBD2
clone_size: .
v_call: TRBV2

cdr3_aa: CASSPRTAMNTEAFF
cdr3_nt: TGCGCCAGCAGCCCCCGGACGGCAATGAACACTGAAGCTTTCTTT
j_call: TRBJ1-1
d_call: .
clone_size: .
v_call: TRBV5-1

cdr3_aa: CATKSPSGRGTGPGELFF
cdr3_nt: TGTGCCACCAAGTCCCCAAGCGGGAGGGGCACCGGCCCCGGGGAGCTGTTTTTT
j_call: TRBJ2-2
d_call: TRBD2
clone_size: .
v_call: TRBV7-9

cdr3_aa: CASPDTGGSDTQYF
cdr3_nt: TGTGCCAGCCCAGACACAGGGGGCTCAGATACGCAGTATTTT
j_call: TRBJ2-3
d_call: TRBD1
clone_size: .
v_call: TRBV6-9

cdr3_aa: CASSLSAKGETQYF
cdr3_nt: TGTGCCAGCAGTTTATCGGCAAAGGGGGAGACCCAGTACTTC
j_call: TRBJ2-5
d_call: .
clone_size: few
v_call: TRBV27

cdr3_aa: CASSTRDTQNSNQPQHF
cdr3_nt: TGTGCCAGTAGTACTCGGGACACTCAAAATAGCAATCAGCCCCAGCATTTT
j_call: TRBJ1-5
d_call: .
clone_size: .
v_call: TRBV19

cdr3_aa: CASSRGPFQPQHF
cdr3_nt: TGCGCCAGCAGCCGGGGGCCCTTTCAGCCCCAGCATTTT
j_call: TRBJ1-5
d_call: .
clone_size: .
v_call: TRBV5-1

cdr3_aa: CASRGYWGQGNTGELFF
cdr3_nt: TGTGCCAGCAGGGGGTACTGGGGACAGGGTAACACCGGGGAGCTGTTTTTT
j_call: TRBJ2-2
d_call: TRBD1
clone_size: once
v_call: TRBV7-2

cdr3_aa: CARTKESANTGELFF
cdr3_nt: TGTGCCAGGACTAAAGAGTCCGCGAACACCGGGGAGCTGTTTTTT
j_call: TRBJ2-2
d_call: .
clone_size: .
v_call: TRBV2

cdr3_aa: CASSLGGHGYTF
cdr3_nt: TGTGCCAGCAGTTTAGGGGGACATGGCTACACCTTC
j_call: TRBJ1-2
d_call: .
clone_size: .
v_call: TRBV28

cdr3_aa: CASSLIDRDNQPQHF
cdr3_nt: TGTGCCAGCAGTTTGATTGACAGGGACAATCAGCCCCAGCATTTT
j_call: TRBJ1-5
d_call: TRBD1
clone_size: once
v_call: TRBV28

cdr3_aa: CASSYPGQETF
cdr3_nt: TGTGCCAGCAGTTACCCGGGACAGGAGACTTTC
j_call: TRBJ2-6
d_call: TRBD1
clone_size: .
v_call: TRBV6-1

cdr3_aa: CASSQLGSGGARFSYEQYF
cdr3_nt: TGCGCCAGCAGCCAATTGGGGTCCGGGGGGGCGCGTTTCTCCTACGAGCAGTACTTC
j_call: TRBJ2-7
d_call: TRBD2
clone_size: .
v_call: TRBV4-1

cdr3_aa: CASSPAGGEGGTEAFF
cdr3_nt: TGTGCCAGCTCACCAGCCGGGGGCGAGGGGGGCACTGAAGCTTTCTTT
j_call: TRBJ1-1
d_call: .
clone_size: .
v_call: TRBV18

cdr3_aa: CASSLWKGQSRSYEQYF
cdr3_nt: TGTGCCAGCAGTTTATGGAAGGGACAGTCGCGCTCCTACGAGCAGTACTTC
j_call: TRBJ2-7
d_call: TRBD1
clone_size: .
v_call: TRBV28

cdr3_aa: CASRIAGGTGELFF
cdr3_nt: TGTGCCAGCAGGATAGCGGGAGGTACCGGGGAGCTGTTTTTT
j_call: TRBJ2-2
d_call: TRBD2
clone_size: .
v_call: TRBV6-5